This TCR beta chain was recorded in a study of blood T cell repertoires in COVID-19. Looking at the study overall: Whether acute or convalescent, the COVID-19 samples came from the United States, Italy and Spain. PBMCs, B-cell-depleted T cells, or T cells were the source of the cDNA or gDNA that made up the material.

Methods used by the authors: Estimated nucleated cell counts came from reference gene primer amplification. Using immunoSEQ multiplex PCR, the repertoire was profiled, and TCRdb retains in-frame clones only, with some absent. Clone size and V and J calls were adopted from that table, with D and trimming inferred from the DNA. Of just over 300,000 clones detected, 75% to 90% appear once; the ten largest clones hold 2% to 3%. Trimming took off 6 bases at V and 4 bases at J, with 12 bases between the two ends. This CDR3 spans 13 amino acids. From germline, CDR1 is LGHDT and CDR2 YNNKEL (reference sequence).

This clonotype was obtained from a man aged 18 to 29 with active or convalescent COVID-19. The sequencing input was peripheral blood. This chain uses TRBV3-1 (or the pseudogene TRBV3-2) with TRBJ1-2, with TRBD1 as a possible D gene (6 bases). The CDR3 DNA follows: TGTGCCAGCAGGCTACAGGGCCGCTATGGCTACACCTTC. It codes for CASRLQGRYGYTF.